These 30 T cell receptor beta chains originate from one sample sequenced in a study of blood T cell repertoires in COVID-19. Generated by immunoSEQ multiplex PCR, the TCRdb table keeps only in-frame clones and is missing some. The sample records approximately 500,000 clones, 89% being singletons. Input material: peripheral blood. Receptor source: a man aged 18 to 29 with COVID-19, enrolled during active disease.

This chain links TRBV5-1 with TRBJ2-7; TRBD2 might be the D (5 bases). V was shortened by 2 bases and J by 3 bases, with 9 bases between the two germline ends. In germline, CDR1 is SGHRS, CDR2 YFSETQ. The CDR3 is 13 amino acids. The CDR3 sequence is CASSFEGSYEQYF. For the CDR3, the DNA is TGCGCCAGCAGCTTTGAGGGTAGCTACGAGCAGTACTTC.

The chain employs TRBV6-1 and TRBJ1-6; a possible D gene is TRBD1 (5 bases). The CDR3 runs to 16 residues. Trimming pared 6 bases from V and 5 bases from J, leaving 17 bases between. Germline-derived CDR1 and CDR2 are MNHNS and SASEGT. Here the CDR3 reads CASRETDSRNNSPLHF. The DNA of the CDR3 is TGTGCCAGCAGAGAAACCGACAGTCGCAATAATTCACCCCTCCACTTT.

The chain uses TRBV2 and TRBJ2-7; 12 bases agree with TRBD2. This CDR3 spans 14 amino acids. With V trimmed by 6 bases and J by 7 bases, 7 bases remained unmatched. The germline gives CDR1 SNHLY, CDR2 FYNNEI. The CDR3 DNA follows: TGTGCCAGCAGAACTACTAGCGGGGGGTGGGAGCAGTACTTC. Amino acids: CASRTTSGGWEQYF.

V gene TRBV6-5 combines with J gene TRBJ2-7, with 9 bases that match TRBD1. V was pared by 2 bases and J by 4 bases, with 9 bases of the junction left unmatched. This CDR3 is built from 16 residues. The germline V gene has CDR1 MNHEY and CDR2 SVGAGI. The CDR3 sequence: CASSYARPGQGYEQYF. The CDR3, as DNA: TGTGCCAGCAGTTACGCTAGACCGGGACAGGGTTACGAGCAGTACTTC.

The chain combines TRBV24-1 with TRBJ2-1, with 9 bases identical to TRBD1. This CDR3 comprises 15 residues. V gave up 7 bases and J gave up 8 bases; unmatched junction bases: 11. Germline-derived CDR1 and CDR2 are KGHDR and SFDVKD. For the CDR3, the DNA is TGTGCCACCAGCCCTATCGGGACAGGGCGATATGAGCAGTTCTTC. Translated, it gives CATSPIGTGRYEQFF.

The gene calls are TRBV2 and TRBJ1-1; weak D call: TRBD1 (5 bases). Germline assignment: CDR1 SNHLY and CDR2 FYNNEI. The CDR3 has 15 amino acids. V lost 4 bases, J lost 4 bases, and 16 bases lay in between. CDR3 coding DNA: TGTGCCAGCAGTGCACAGCTTGGGGGACTCACTGAAGCTTTCTTT. Its protein is CASSAQLGGLTEAFF.

The chain joins TRBV6-5 to TRBJ2-5; D is possibly TRBD2 (6 bases). CDR1 is MNHEY and CDR2 is SVGAGI in the germline V gene. The ends were cut back, 6 bases at V and 6 bases at J, with 17 bases in the middle. This CDR3 has 14 residues. The CDR3 DNA reads TGTGCCAGCAGCGACGTGGCGGGGTGGAAGACCCAGTACTTC. It translates to CASSDVAGWKTQYF.

A remark on this clone: The junction and the germline gene differ at one end; a read error may be behind it. The V gene is TRBV3-1 (or the pseudogene TRBV3-2), the J gene TRBJ2-7, with TRBD2 matching over 7 bases. The V gene's germline CDR1 is LGHDT and CDR2 YNNKEL (reference sequence). CDR3 length: 14 amino acids. The CDR3 region has the DNA TGTGCCAGCAGCTTAACCGGGACTACCTACGAGTTGCACTTC. The encoded protein is CASSLTGTTYELHF.

The gene calls are TRBV11-3 and TRBJ1-1; 8 bases align to TRBD1. This CDR3 is built from 14 residues. Losses at the gene ends were 5 bases for V and 0 bases for J; bases not matched to a gene: 2. In germline, CDR1 is SGHNT, CDR2 YENEEA. The CDR3: CASSKTGVNTEAFF. The CDR3, as DNA: TGTGCCAGCAGCAAGACAGGGGTGAACACTGAAGCTTTCTTT. Together with reference TRBV11-3 and TRBJ1-1, the CDR3 gives the full variable domain: EAGVVQSPRYKIIEKKQPVAFWCNPISGHNTLYWYLQNLGQGPELLIRYENEEAVDDSQLPKDRFSAERLKGVDSTLKIQPAELGDSAVYLCASSKTGVNTEAFFGQGTRLTVV.

V usage is TRBV2 and J usage is TRBJ2-1; D might be TRBD1 (5 bases). The V end was cut by 6 bases, the J end by 0 bases, with 12 bases between. The length of the CDR3 is 15 residues. Germline CDR1 reads SNHLY; CDR2 reads FYNNEI. CDR3 coding DNA: TGTGCCAGCAGCCCAGGCAGGGCCTCCTACAATGAGCAGTTCTTC. This codes for CASSPGRASYNEQFF.

This clone was observed once. The chain joins TRBV18 to TRBJ1-2, with D perhaps TRBD1 (5 bases). V was trimmed by 2 bases and J by 0 bases, leaving 7 bases between them. CDR3 length: 14 amino acids. CDR1 KGHSH and CDR2 LQKENI come from the germline V gene. The CDR3 here is CASSPEQANYGYTF. The CDR3 DNA reads TGTGCCAGCTCACCAGAACAGGCTAACTATGGCTACACCTTC.

The V gene is TRBV7-2, the J gene TRBJ2-1; TRBD2 matches 8 bases. The V and J ends lost 5 bases and 0 bases, in that order; junction bases with no gene match: 3. Germline CDR1 and CDR2: SGHTA and FQGNSA. The CDR3 runs to 15 residues. The CDR3 sequence is CASSRSGASYNEQFF. For the CDR3, the DNA is TGTGCCAGCAGCCGTAGCGGGGCCTCCTACAATGAGCAGTTCTTC.

The chain recombines TRBV10-3 with TRBJ2-5; maybe TRBD1 (5 bases). The CDR3 is made up of 13 amino acids. Trimming pared 0 bases from V and 4 bases from J, leaving 6 bases between. Per germline, CDR1 ENHRY and CDR2 SYGVKD. The CDR3 DNA sequence: TGTGCCATCAGTGAGTCTAGGGGAGAGACCCAGTACTTC. As protein: CAISESRGETQYF.

The V and J genes are TRBV7-9 and TRBJ1-3, with 9 bases fitting TRBD1. The V and J ends lost 7 bases and 2 bases, in that order; junction bases with no gene match: 6. Germline CDR1 and CDR2: SEHNR and FQNEAQ (reference sequence). This CDR3 comprises 15 residues. As DNA, the CDR3 is TGTGCCAGCAACTCAGGGGACAGGGCTGGAAACACCATATATTTT. This sequence encodes CASNSGDRAGNTIYF.

The CDR3 DNA sequence: TGCGCCAGCAGCTTGGCGTCCGGCGGGGGGGAGCAGTACTTC. This gives the protein CASSLASGGGEQYF. This chain joins TRBV5-1 and TRBJ2-7; 8 bases align to TRBD2. Germline-derived CDR1 and CDR2 are SGHRS and YFSETQ. V trimming: 0 bases; J trimming: 7 bases; junction bases outside the gene matches: 6. The length of the CDR3 is 14 residues.

The genes are TRBV29-1 and TRBJ2-3, with TRBD2 matching over 7 bases. CDR1 and CDR2 (germline): SQVTM, ANQGSEA. V gave up 4 bases and J gave up 1 base; unmatched junction bases: 5. The CDR3 consists of 14 residues. CDR3 in amino acids: CSVGGRARTDTQYF. The CDR3 DNA reads as TGCAGCGTTGGGGGGAGGGCGCGCACAGATACGCAGTATTTT.

The V and J genes are TRBV7-2 and TRBJ2-2; 10 bases line up with TRBD2. Germline CDR1 SGHTA, CDR2 FQGNSA. The CDR3 length is 16 residues. The trim removed 2 bases at V and 5 bases at J, leaving 5 bases unmatched. DNA for the CDR3: TGTGCCAGCAGCTTAAGCGGGAGGGCCAGGACCGGGGAGCTGTTTTTT. Translating gives CASSLSGRARTGELFF.

V usage is TRBV9 and J usage is TRBJ1-6, with D possibly matching TRBD1 (5 bases). Between the trimmed V and J ends, which lost 4 bases and 5 bases, there was a span of 10 bases. The CDR3 has 14 amino acids. The germline V gene has CDR1 SGDLS and CDR2 YYNGEE. Here the CDR3 reads CASSSDSNNSPLHF. The CDR3 region has the DNA TGTGCCAGCAGCTCTGACAGCAATAATTCACCCCTCCACTTT.

This chain links TRBV11-2 with TRBJ2-7; the D gene is possibly TRBD2 (5 bases). CDR1 is SGHAT and CDR2 is FQNNGV in the germline V gene. Trimming shortened V by 1 base and J by 3 bases, and 10 bases separated the two germline ends. The CDR3 loop spans 14 amino acids. As DNA, the CDR3 is TGTGCCAGCAGCTTAGGTCCGGGATACTACGAGCAGTACTTC. It codes for CASSLGPGYYEQYF. The variable domain in full, completed from reference TRBV11-2 and TRBJ2-7, reads EAGVAQSPRYKIIEKRQSVAFWCNPISGHATLYWYQQILGQGPKLLIQFQNNGVVDDSQLPKDRFSAERLKGVDSTLKIQPAKLEDSAVYLCASSLGPGYYEQYFGPGTRLTVT.

The V gene is TRBV6-6, the J gene TRBJ1-6; 7 bases are a match to TRBD1. CDR3 size: 14 residues. The germline V gene encodes CDR1 MNHNY and CDR2 SVGAGI (reference sequence). The junction had 5 bases not matched to a gene; V was cut back by 5 bases and J by 7 bases. CDR3 loop: CASSTRDSNSPLHF. DNA of the CDR3: TGTGCCAGCAGTACCCGGGACAGCAATTCACCCCTCCACTTT.

The sample holds one count of this clone. The chain couples TRBV29-1 to TRBJ1-1; 7 bases align to TRBD1. CDR1 and CDR2 from the germline V gene are SQVTM and ANQGSEA. V was clipped by 6 bases and J by 6 bases; unmatched bases: 7. The CDR3 is 12 residues long. The CDR3 DNA reads TGCAGCGTCCTACAGGGGTCCTCTGAAGCTTTCTTT. The encoded protein is CSVLQGSSEAFF.

This sequence joins TRBV9 and TRBJ2-5; the match to TRBD2 covers 9 bases. J lost 5 bases, V lost 1 base, and 9 bases had no gene match. The germline V gene has CDR1 SGDLS and CDR2 YYNGEE. The CDR3 loop spans 16 amino acids. The CDR3 is CASSVRREGPGETQYF. In DNA, the CDR3 is TGTGCCAGCAGCGTACGGCGGGAGGGCCCAGGGGAGACCCAGTACTTC.

The chain carries TRBV7-2 and TRBJ2-3, with D perhaps TRBD1 (5 bases). V lost 5 bases, J lost 5 bases, and 17 bases lay in between. Germline V gene sequence: CDR1 SGHTA, CDR2 FQGNSA. This CDR3 is built from 15 residues. Here the CDR3 reads CASSAWGSGGDTQYF. As DNA, the CDR3 is TGTGCCAGCAGCGCCTGGGGCTCGGGCGGAGATACGCAGTATTTT. Full variable domain (rest looked up from reference TRBV7-2 and TRBJ2-3): GAGVSQSPSNKVTEKGKDVELRCDPISGHTALYWYRQSLGQGLEFLIYFQGNSAPDKSGLPSDRFSAERTGGSVSTLTIQRTQQEDSAVYLCASSAWGSGGDTQYFGPGTRLTVL.

CDR3 residues: CASSHLYNEQFF. CDR3 coding DNA: TGTGCCAGCAGCCACCTGTACAATGAGCAGTTCTTC. The chain joins TRBV3-1 (or the pseudogene TRBV3-2) to TRBJ2-1; D is uncertain. The CDR3 sequence is 12 residues long. Germline V gene sequence: CDR1 LGHDT, CDR2 YNNKEL (reference sequence). The V end was cut by 3 bases, the J end by 4 bases, with 4 bases between.

This clone has just a few counts. V gene TRBV19 combines with J gene TRBJ2-3; 9 positions match TRBD1. This CDR3 is built from 14 residues. The V segment lost 7 bases and the J segment 6 bases; nucleotides outside the gene matches: 8. Germline CDR1 and CDR2: LNHDA and SQIVND (reference sequence). CDR3 in DNA: TGTGCCAGTAAGGACGGACAGGGGAAGGATACGCAGTATTTT. This encodes CASKDGQGKDTQYF.

V is TRBV15 and J is TRBJ1-1; D may be TRBD1 (5 bases). The CDR3 runs 13 residues. CDR1 is LNHNV and CDR2 is YYDKDF in the germline V gene (reference sequence). V was cut by 0 bases and J by 5 bases, with 7 bases left in between. CDR3 in amino acids: CATSRERGTEAFF. CDR3 DNA sequence: TGTGCCACCAGCAGAGAACGGGGGACTGAAGCTTTCTTT.

J is TRBJ1-4 and V is TRBV4-1; D remains ambiguous. The CDR3 runs 14 residues. The germline gives CDR1 MGHRA, CDR2 YSYEKL. V was trimmed by 1 base and J by 8 bases, leaving 11 bases between them. The CDR3 sequence is CASSQGSLGEKLFF. The CDR3, as DNA: TGCGCCAGCAGCCAAGGCAGCCTGGGCGAAAAACTGTTTTTT.

This sequence joins TRBV4-1 and TRBJ2-2, with 8 nucleotides matching TRBD2. Per germline, CDR1 MGHRA and CDR2 YSYEKL. The CDR3 contains 16 residues. The junction had 8 bases not matched to a gene; V was cut back by 4 bases and J by 4 bases. The CDR3 DNA is TGCGCCAGCAGCCGTCCGGGAGGGGACACCACCGGGGAGCTGTTTTTT. Translated, it gives CASSRPGGDTTGELFF.

As to this clone: At one end, the junction sequence differs from germline, possibly due to a read error. V is TRBV7-7 and J is TRBJ2-1; D possibly corresponds to TRBD1 (5 bases). The germline V gene has CDR1 SSHAT and CDR2 FNYEAQ (reference sequence). This CDR3 has 15 residues. In DNA form, the CDR3 reads TGTGCTAGCAGCCTCAGGGTCTCGGCCTACAATGAGCAGTTCTTC. Translating gives CASSLRVSAYNEQFF.

The genes are TRBV9 and TRBJ2-3; D possibly corresponds to TRBD2 (6 bases). This CDR3 spans 17 amino acids. Trimming removed 3 bases at V and 0 bases at J, with 17 bases between. The germline V gene has CDR1 SGDLS and CDR2 YYNGEE. CDR3 sequence (DNA): TGTGCCAGCAGCGACCCGGGACTCCGACCAAGCACAGATACGCAGTATTTT. Amino acid sequence: CASSDPGLRPSTDTQYF.